Below, 5 T cell receptor beta chains from the same sample are listed, as sequenced in a study of T cell responses to AZD1222 COVID-19 vaccine. Method: immunoSEQ multiplex PCR; TCRdb's copy keeps in-frame clones and lacks some. The sample carries around 95,000 clones, around 89% recorded once. This specimen consisted of peripheral blood, obtained on day 0 of AZD1222 vaccination. These receptors were taken from an adult in good health.

The chain employs TRBV7-9 and TRBJ1-5, with D tentatively TRBD1 (6 bases). Germline V gene lookup returns CDR1 SEHNR and CDR2 FQNEAQ (reference sequence). V dropped 5 bases and J dropped 0 bases, with 20 bases sitting between them. The CDR3 spans 18 residues. The CDR3 region has the DNA TGTGCCAGCAGCCGTGGACAGTTGGGGACGATTAGCAATCAGCCCCAGCATTTT. Its translation is CASSRGQLGTISNQPQHF.

The rearrangement links TRBV18 to TRBJ1-1; D is uncertain. Trimming stripped 2 bases from V and 10 bases from J, with 17 bases between. The CDR3 spans 14 residues. Germline CDR1 reads KGHSH; CDR2 reads LQKENI. The CDR3 spells CASSPDLGTGGAFF. In DNA form, the CDR3 reads TGTGCCAGCTCACCAGATCTCGGAACCGGTGGAGCTTTCTTT.

The chain links TRBV19 to TRBJ1-1; 8 bases are a match to TRBD1. In germline, CDR1 is LNHDA, CDR2 SQIVND (reference sequence). The V gene end was trimmed by 3 bases and the J gene end by 1 base; junction bases not matched to a gene: 1. CDR3 length: 14 amino acids. The CDR3: CASSIDRGNTEAFF. In nucleotides, the CDR3 is TGTGCCAGTAGTATCGACAGGGGGAACACTGAAGCTTTCTTT.

The V call is TRBV18, the J call TRBJ1-5; 7 positions agree with TRBD1. CDR1 is KGHSH and CDR2 is LQKENI in the germline V gene. J was trimmed by 9 bases and V by 4 bases; bases with no gene match: 9. The CDR3 spans 14 residues. The CDR3 nucleotides are TGTGCCAGCTCACTCACGACAGGGTCATCGCCCCAGCATTTT. Protein product: CASSLTTGSSPQHF.

The J gene is TRBJ2-7, the V gene TRBV10-3, with a weak D call TRBD2 (5 bases). Trimming pared 6 bases from V and 3 bases from J, leaving 15 bases between. Germline values: CDR1 ENHRY, CDR2 SYGVKD. The CDR3 contains 14 residues. This chain's CDR3 is CAISDAGSHYEQYF. The CDR3 coding sequence is TGTGCCATCAGCGATGCGGGCTCTCACTACGAGCAGTACTTC.